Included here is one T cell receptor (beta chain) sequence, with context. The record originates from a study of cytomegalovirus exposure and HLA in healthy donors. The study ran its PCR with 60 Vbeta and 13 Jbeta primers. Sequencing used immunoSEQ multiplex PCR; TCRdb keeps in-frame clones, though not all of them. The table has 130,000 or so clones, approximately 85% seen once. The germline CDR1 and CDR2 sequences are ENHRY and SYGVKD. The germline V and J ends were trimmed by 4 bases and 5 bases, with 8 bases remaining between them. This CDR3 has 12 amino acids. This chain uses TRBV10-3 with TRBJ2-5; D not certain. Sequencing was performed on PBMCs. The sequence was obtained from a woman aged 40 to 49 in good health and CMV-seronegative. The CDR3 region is CAISVNGETQYF. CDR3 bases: TGTGCCATCAGTGTTAACGGTGAGACCCAGTACTTC.